Included here is one T cell receptor (beta chain) sequence, with context. This clone turned up a few times. Its antigen remains undetermined. No much larger clone is present one base from it, and per-base qualities are unavailable. This entry belongs to a study of CD8+ T cells in alopecia areata (dated by TCRdb to the late 2010s). Study-wide context: High-throughput TCRbeta sequencing was used to examine T cell clonal expansion in alopecia areata in both the C3H/HeJ mouse model and human patients. Human TCRbeta sequencing covered scalp tissue and sorted CD4+ and CD8+ peripheral blood T cells from patchy and totalis/universalis alopecia areata patients and healthy controls. Scalp clonality was compared across normal scalp (n=4), patchy alopecia areata scalp (n=8), and alopecia totalis/universalis scalp (n=8). RNA was obtained with the PAXgene miRNA kit for fixed scalp, the miRNeasy kit for PBMCs, and the RNeasy kit for mouse skin. TCRbeta CDR3 regions were amplified by immunoSEQ multiplex PCR using 35 Vbeta forward and 13 Jbeta reverse primers. Results the study describes overall, beyond this receptor: Unlike mouse skin, where gammadelta T cells dominate, normal human skin contains resident alphabeta T cells that get sequenced too, which complicates analysis of the scalp TCR repertoire. TCR sequences shared between patients were less clear than in mice, possibly partly because of HLA diversity in the patient population. Compared with normal scalp, lesional scalp, particularly in alopecia totalis/universalis, had higher clonality and more expanded CD8+ clones, which suggests antigenic drive.

The germline V gene sets CDR1 to MNHEY and CDR2 to SVGAGI. Between the V and J ends, shortened by 2 bases and 6 bases respectively, the junction contains 14 bases. The CDR3, from cysteine to phenylalanine, totals 15 residues. Just CDR3 DNA is preserved here, 45 bases in frame from base 1. After PBMCs were isolated by density centrifugation and stained for CD3, CD4 and CD8, a FACSAria was used to sort CD4+ and CD8+ T cells. Scalp biopsies and blood samples were obtained from unaffected controls. The method was the immunoSEQ multiplex PCR assay. RNA was extracted from all samples and reverse transcribed into cDNA as template for TCR sequencing. First-strand cDNA was synthesized with SuperScript III using a 2:1 mix of oligo-dT and random hexamers. A synthetic immune receptor repertoire was used to assess amplification bias, and residual bias was removed computationally. The study's own analysis went as follows. Raw reads were preprocessed to remove errors, and CDR3 was defined according to IMGT conventions as the region from the conserved cysteine to phenylalanine. To get clonality, Shannon entropy was normalized by log2 of the number of productive unique TCRs and the result was subtracted from 1. Whether scalp clones were CD4 or CD8 was inferred by matching scalp TCRbeta sequences against CD4 and CD8 repertoires sorted from blood. In TCRdb, the immuneACCESS table is reduced to in-frame sequences with V and J assigned. These tables do not hold every clone; where another copy was compared, an unresolved V gene accounts for under half, and the others remain unexplained. V and J calls and clone size come straight from that table; D and trimming were deduced from the DNA. This sample is represented by about 200,000 clones; around three fifths of them were singletons. Around 5% of the sample goes to the ten largest clones.

Recombination joined TRBV6-5 with TRBJ2-1; the D gene may be TRBD1 or TRBD2, since each aligns over 5 bases. Source material: CD8+ T cells sorted from blood. The clonotype was recovered from a human donor in good health. The CDR3 reads CASSYGGRTSNEQFF. The nucleotides are TGTGCCAGCAGTTACGGGGGTAGGACCTCCAATGAGCAGTTCTTC.